This entry concerns a single T cell receptor (beta chain). RNA, at roughly 0.45 to 1 ug, was reverse transcribed with random hexamers. Amplification of TCR beta CDR3 was carried out by immunoSEQ multiplex PCR, which covered 54 Vbeta and 13 Jbeta segments. TCRdb processed the immunoSEQ multiplex PCR reads anew with MiXCR; each CDR3 protein has one entry. In the table there are approximately 190,000 distinct CDR3 sequences, roughly 92% of which are singletons. TCR beta sequences were obtained from blood CD8+ and CD4+ T cells. These data come from a study of CD8 T cells in Susac syndrome. The CDR3 is made up of 13 amino acids. V lost 4 bases and J 2 bases, leaving 8 bases between the germline ends.

The clonotype originates from a human donor in good health. The specimen sequenced was CD4+ T cells from PBMCs. The J gene is TRBJ1-1, the V gene TRBV12-3 or TRBV12-4, with D perhaps matching TRBD1 (5 bases). CDR3 loop: CASSYQGNTEAFF. CDR3 sequence (DNA): TGTGCCAGCAGTTATCAGGGAAACACTGAAGCTTTCTTT.